These 30 T cell receptor beta chains were all obtained from the same sample, sequenced in a study of cytotoxic CD8 clonotypes in ibrutinib-treated CLL. Clones were sequenced by immunoSEQ multiplex PCR, and TCRdb holds only the in-frame ones, with some missing. The data show 250,000 to 350,000 clones, with 76% seen just once and 5.6% held by the top ten. Source: PBMCs, taken at disease progression, from a patient treated with ibrutinib. These receptors were taken from a human donor with chronic lymphocytic leukemia.

The rearrangement joins TRBV18 to TRBJ2-7; tentative D call: TRBD2 (5 bases). In germline, CDR1 is KGHSH, CDR2 LQKENI. There are 14 residues in the CDR3. Trimming cost V 1 base and J 4 bases, with 11 bases left between them. CDR3 residues: CASSPQRGVYEQYF. CDR3 DNA: TGTGCCAGCTCACCACAACGGGGAGTATACGAGCAGTACTTC.

The V gene is TRBV6-5, the J gene TRBJ2-2; possibly TRBD1 or TRBD2 for D (6 bases each). CDR3 length: 15 amino acids. Germline V gene lookup returns CDR1 MNHEY and CDR2 SVGAGI. Trimming stripped 2 bases from V and 2 bases from J, with 9 bases between. The CDR3 reads CASSYGGHNTGELFF. The CDR3, as DNA: TGTGCCAGCAGTTACGGGGGGCACAACACCGGGGAGCTGTTTTTT.

The DNA for the CDR3 is TGTGCCAGTAGTATAGCAACGCGAAATACGCAGTATTTT. This codes for CASSIATRNTQYF. This chain uses TRBV19 with TRBJ2-3; no clear D gene. The length of the CDR3 is 13 residues. Germline lookup yields CDR1 LNHDA and CDR2 SQIVND (reference sequence). Trimming stripped 1 base from V and 7 bases from J, with 9 bases between.

V usage is TRBV7-2 and J usage is TRBJ1-3; D may be TRBD1 (5 bases). Trimming stripped 5 bases from V and 8 bases from J, with 22 bases between. The germline V gene has CDR1 SGHTA and CDR2 FQGNSA. The CDR3 extends over 16 amino acids. The CDR3: CASSALGGMSVDTIYF. The CDR3 DNA sequence: TGTGCCAGCAGCGCCTTGGGGGGAATGAGTGTAGACACCATATATTTT.

J is TRBJ2-7 and V is TRBV7-6; TRBD1 agrees at 7 bases. This CDR3 has 15 residues. V dropped 5 bases and J dropped 5; count of bases not matched to a gene: 12. The germline gives CDR1 SGHVS, CDR2 FNYEAQ. CDR3 nucleotides: TGTGCCAGCAGCGGTGGACAGGTTGGTTCCCACGAGCAGTACTTC. This translates into CASSGGQVGSHEQYF.

This chain joins TRBV4-1 and TRBJ1-2; TRBD1 is a possible D gene (5 bases). CDR1 is MGHRA and CDR2 is YSYEKL in the germline V gene. V was shortened by 3 bases and J by 4 bases, with 15 bases between the two germline ends. The CDR3 spans 15 residues. DNA of the CDR3: TGCGCCAGCAGCCACGTATTGGGGGGACTCTATGGCTACACCTTC. Translating it yields CASSHVLGGLYGYTF.

The chain carries TRBV2 and TRBJ1-2; 8 positions agree with TRBD1. V was pared by 3 bases and J by 3 bases, with 3 bases of the junction left unmatched. The CDR3 covers 14 residues. Looked up from germline, CDR1 is SNHLY and CDR2 is FYNNEI. The DNA for the CDR3 is TGTGCCAGCAGTGATCGCAGGGGGCACTATGGCTACACCTTC. This encodes CASSDRRGHYGYTF.

V gene TRBV18 combines with J gene TRBJ2-7, with a weak D call TRBD1 (6 bases). Germline V gives CDR1 KGHSH, CDR2 LQKENI. V was pared by 2 bases and J by 6 bases, with 11 bases between. CDR3 length: 13 residues. The chain's CDR3 is CASSPWGPLEQYF. Written as DNA, the CDR3 is TGTGCCAGCTCACCATGGGGGCCTCTCGAGCAGTACTTC.

The J gene is TRBJ2-3, the V gene TRBV7-8; D ambiguous. V was shortened by 0 bases and J by 0 bases, with 7 bases between the two germline ends. CDR3 length equals 15 residues. Germline loops: CDR1 SGHVS, CDR2 FQNEAQ. The CDR3 DNA reads TGTGCCAGCAGCTTAGCGCAGAAAAGCACAGATACGCAGTATTTT. This gives the protein CASSLAQKSTDTQYF.

The chain is built from TRBV5-6 and TRBJ2-3; 7 nucleotides align to TRBD2. CDR3 length: 15 residues. V lost 4 bases to trimming and J lost 3 bases; unmatched junction nucleotides: 8. Germline V gives CDR1 SGHDT, CDR2 YYEEEE. This chain's CDR3 is CASSRLGGMTDTQYF. The DNA for the CDR3 is TGTGCCAGCAGCCGCCTCGGGGGGATGACAGATACGCAGTATTTT.

The chain is built from TRBV2 and TRBJ1-5; 7 nucleotides match TRBD1. The germline CDR1 and CDR2 sequences are SNHLY and FYNNEI. The CDR3 extends over 16 amino acids. V lost 8 bases, J lost 7 bases, and 17 bases stayed unmatched. CDR3 amino acids: CASRPSSRAQGQPQHF. In DNA, the CDR3 is TGTGCCAGCCGCCCTTCGTCTCGAGCACAGGGGCAGCCCCAGCATTTT.

V is TRBV5-1 and J is TRBJ2-1; a possible D gene is TRBD1 (5 bases). Trimming stripped 0 bases from V and 9 bases from J, with 10 bases between. CDR3 size: 13 residues. Germline assignment: CDR1 SGHRS and CDR2 YFSETQ. The CDR3 sequence: CASSLASGAEQFF. The DNA of the CDR3 is TGCGCCAGCAGCTTGGCGTCTGGGGCTGAGCAGTTCTTC.

This clone was found a few times. The rearrangement joins TRBV5-1 to TRBJ1-3; D is unclear. The V and J ends lost 4 bases and 0 bases respectively, with 14 bases between them. This CDR3 region has 16 residues. Looked up from germline, CDR1 is SGHRS and CDR2 is YFSETQ. For the CDR3, the DNA is TGCGCCAGCAGCATTTCCGGGTTCCTCTCTGGAAACACCATATATTTT. Protein: CASSISGFLSGNTIYF.

The V and J genes are TRBV4-3 and TRBJ2-7; the match to TRBD2 covers 7 bases. From germline, CDR1 is LGHNA and CDR2 YSLEER. J was trimmed by 1 base and V by 4 bases; bases with no gene match: 16. CDR3 length equals 18 residues. The CDR3 DNA is TGCGCCAGCAGCCGAGAAGAGCTAGCGGTATACCTATCCTACGAGCAGTACTTC. Translated, it gives CASSREELAVYLSYEQYF.

The V gene is TRBV6-7, the J gene TRBJ1-3, with D possibly TRBD1 on 5 matching bases. TRBV6-7 is filed as an ORF, its function uncertain. V was shortened by 6 bases and J by 0 bases, with 12 bases between the two germline ends. The CDR3 is 15 residues long. Here the CDR3 DNA reads TGTGCCAGCAGCCCAACAGGCGACTCTGGAAACACCATATATTTT. This gives the protein CASSPTGDSGNTIYF.

There are a few counts of this clone. The chain combines TRBV7-9 with TRBJ1-2; unclear D gene. CDR3 length: 13 amino acids. CDR1 and CDR2 (germline): SEHNR, FQNEAQ (reference sequence). The V end was cut by 7 bases, the J end by 4 bases, with 13 bases between. The CDR3 spells CASTPLLRYGYTF. CDR3 nucleotides: TGTGCCAGCACCCCCCTACTGCGCTATGGCTACACCTTC.

The rearrangement uses TRBV11-2 and TRBJ1-2; possibly TRBD1 for D (6 bases). The CDR3 contains 16 residues. V shed 5 bases and J shed 0 bases, with 16 bases lying between them. Looked up from germline, CDR1 is SGHAT and CDR2 is FQNNGV. The CDR3 is CASSVFYGTPNYGYTF. The DNA for the CDR3 is TGTGCCAGCAGCGTGTTCTACGGGACACCTAACTATGGCTACACCTTC.

J is TRBJ1-5 and V is TRBV27; 8 nucleotides align to TRBD1. V shed 5 bases and J 3 bases; nucleotides not matched to a gene: 6. The CDR3 length is 15 residues. Germline values: CDR1 MNHEY, CDR2 SMNVEV (reference sequence). The CDR3 sequence: CASSTQGQDNQPQHF. The CDR3 nucleotides are TGTGCCAGCAGTACCCAGGGACAGGACAATCAGCCCCAGCATTTT.

The chain uses TRBV6-5 and TRBJ2-7, with D possibly matching TRBD1 (5 bases). Germline CDR1 and CDR2: MNHEY and SVGAGI. This CDR3 comprises 12 residues. V was cut by 6 bases and J by 5 bases, with 11 bases left in between. CDR3 bases: TGTGCCAGCAGACCGGACACCGACGAGCAGTACTTC. Protein: CASRPDTDEQYF.

The rearrangement uses TRBV27 and TRBJ1-1, with D perhaps matching TRBD1 (6 bases). Germline CDR1 reads MNHEY; CDR2 reads SMNVEV (reference sequence). V was shortened by 6 bases and J by 0 bases, with 11 bases between the two germline ends. The CDR3 consists of 14 residues. CDR3 amino acids: CASRLTGLNTEAFF. Written as DNA, the CDR3 is TGTGCCAGCAGGTTGACAGGACTGAACACTGAAGCTTTCTTT.

This clone showed up just once. The chain carries TRBV9 and TRBJ2-7; 8 bases line up with TRBD2. The CDR3 runs to 18 residues. From germline, CDR1 is SGDLS and CDR2 YYNGEE. V shed 4 bases and J 4 bases; nucleotides not matched to a gene: 19. The CDR3 sequence: CASSPGEGKGLGGYEQYF. Written as DNA, the CDR3 is TGTGCCAGCAGCCCAGGGGAGGGAAAGGGACTAGGTGGGTACGAGCAGTACTTC.

CDR3 loop: CASSPGRGQGYLGNTIYF. The CDR3 nucleotides read TGTGCCAGCAGTCCCGGCAGGGGACAGGGGTATCTTGGAAACACCATATATTTT. The genes are TRBV27 and TRBJ1-3, with 10 bases lining up with TRBD1. The CDR3 is made up of 18 amino acids. The ends lost 5 bases at V and 3 bases at J; junction bases unmatched: 13. The germline V gene encodes CDR1 MNHEY and CDR2 SMNVEV (reference sequence).

The CDR3 DNA sequence: TGCGCCAGCAGCTCGATTACGGGGGGCACAGATACGCAGTATTTT. It codes for CASSSITGGTDTQYF. This chain connects TRBV5-1 to TRBJ2-3; D possibly corresponds to TRBD2 (6 bases). Germline values: CDR1 SGHRS, CDR2 YFSETQ. The CDR3 contains 15 residues. The V gene lost 3 bases and the J gene lost 1 base, with 12 bases spanning the gap.

The V gene is TRBV11-2, the J gene TRBJ1-5; the D is unclear. The CDR3 has 13 residues. The germline gives CDR1 SGHAT, CDR2 FQNNGV. Trimming cost V 1 base and J 6 bases, with 7 bases left between them. The CDR3 DNA sequence: TGTGCCAGCAGCTTAGTGTTGAGTCAGCCCCAGCATTTT. It translates to CASSLVLSQPQHF.

This chain joins TRBV6-5 and TRBJ2-1, with D unclear. Trimming took off 6 bases at V and 6 bases at J, with 6 bases between the two ends. This CDR3 comprises 11 residues. Germline CDR1 reads MNHEY; CDR2 reads SVGAGI. CDR3 residues: CASSSSNEQFF. The CDR3 coding sequence is TGTGCCAGCAGCTCAAGCAATGAGCAGTTCTTC.

In this sample, this clone turned up a few times. The chain joins TRBV20-1 to TRBJ2-1; D unclear. The V and J ends lost 8 bases and 9 bases respectively, with 14 bases between them. CDR3 length equals 11 residues. The germline V gene encodes CDR1 DFQATT and CDR2 SNEGSKA (reference sequence). In nucleotides, the CDR3 is TGCAGTTCCCCTTCGCCCGGTGAGCAGTTCTTC. This encodes CSSPSPGEQFF.

This clone was seen more than once but under ten times. V gene TRBV7-9 combines with J gene TRBJ2-3; D remains ambiguous. Trimming stripped 1 base from V and 6 bases from J, with 8 bases between. The CDR3 is made up of 13 amino acids. The V gene's germline CDR1 is SEHNR and CDR2 FQNEAQ (reference sequence). The CDR3 protein is CASSLGSADTQYF. In DNA, the CDR3 is TGTGCCAGCAGCTTAGGTTCTGCGGATACGCAGTATTTT.

This clone was detected only a few times. The V and J genes are TRBV7-8 and TRBJ2-3; no clear D gene. Trimming shortened V by 6 bases and J by 4 bases, and 14 bases separated the two germline ends. Germline CDR1 and CDR2: SGHVS and FQNEAQ. The CDR3 spans 14 residues. As DNA, the CDR3 is TGTGCCAGCAGGAGTCGGGCGAGACCAGATACGCAGTATTTT. Its protein is CASRSRARPDTQYF. The full variable domain, with the rest looked up from reference TRBV7-8 and TRBJ2-3, is GAGVSQSPRYKVAKRGQDVALRCDPISGHVSLFWYQQALGQGPEFLTYFQNEAQLDKSGLPSDRFFAERPEGSVSTLKIQRTQQEDSAVYLCASRSRARPDTQYFGPGTRLTVL.

The chain joins TRBV27 to TRBJ2-1; D possibly corresponds to TRBD2 (5 bases). This CDR3 spans 13 amino acids. Germline V gives CDR1 MNHEY, CDR2 SMNVEV (reference sequence). V was clipped by 4 bases and J by 7 bases, with 11 bases between them. The CDR3 region has the DNA TGTGCCAGCAGTTCGCCTGGCGGGAATGAGCAGTTCTTC. This sequence encodes CASSSPGGNEQFF.

The chain employs TRBV19 and TRBJ1-2; D unclear. The V gene's germline CDR1 is LNHDA and CDR2 SQIVND (reference sequence). V lost 3 bases, J lost 7 bases, and 6 bases lay in between. This CDR3 comprises 11 residues. The CDR3: CASSIHRGYTF. CDR3 DNA: TGTGCCAGTAGTATTCATCGTGGCTACACCTTC.